Following are 11 T cell receptor beta chains from one sample sequenced in a study of cytomegalovirus exposure and HLA in healthy donors. The PCR made use of 60 Vbeta and 13 Jbeta primers. Repertoires were generated with immunoSEQ multiplex PCR, while TCRdb's copy carries only in-frame clones and drops some. This sample has roughly 200,000 clones, with over 70% found just once. Sequenced material: PBMCs. These receptors were collected from a woman aged 60-75 years in good health and CMV-seropositive.

This clone turned up a few times. The rearrangement uses TRBV19 and TRBJ1-1; 8 nucleotides match TRBD1. Unmatched junction bases numbered 9, after V lost 5 bases and J lost 1 base. Germline values: CDR1 LNHDA, CDR2 SQIVND (reference sequence). The CDR3 is 16 amino acids. CDR3 loop: CASSVGTGLPNTEAFF. CDR3 nucleotide sequence: TGTGCCAGTAGTGTGGGGACAGGCCTCCCGAACACTGAAGCTTTCTTT.

CDR3 residues: CASRAGNTGELFF. The CDR3 region has the DNA TGTGCCAGCAGAGCAGGGAACACCGGGGAGCTGTTTTTT. The chain combines TRBV6-5 with TRBJ2-2; D not resolved. Trimming shortened V by 6 bases and J by 1 base, and 6 bases separated the two germline ends. The CDR3 loop spans 13 amino acids. CDR1 MNHEY and CDR2 SVGAGI come from the germline V gene.

V is TRBV18 and J is TRBJ1-6; tentatively, D is TRBD1 (5 bases). The CDR3 totals 14 residues. V lost 3 bases to trimming and J lost 4 bases, with 7 bases between them. The germline V gene has CDR1 KGHSH and CDR2 LQKENI. This CDR3 is CASSPQGYNSPLHF. In nucleotides, the CDR3 is TGTGCCAGCTCACCCCAGGGATATAATTCACCCCTCCACTTT.

The rearrangement joins TRBV29-1 to TRBJ2-3, with TRBD1 matching over 7 bases. The junction had 4 bases not matched to a gene; V was cut back by 6 bases and J by 4 bases. CDR1 is SQVTM and CDR2 is ANQGSEA in the germline V gene. The CDR3 is 12 residues long. In DNA, the CDR3 is TGCAGCGTAGGGGGACAGCCAGATACGCAGTATTTT. Its protein product is CSVGGQPDTQYF.

V usage is TRBV7-2 and J usage is TRBJ2-5; D call uncertain. The CDR3 totals 13 residues. Germline CDR1 SGHTA, CDR2 FQGNSA. V was cut by 1 base and J by 5 bases, with 8 bases left in between. CDR3 sequence: CASSLVGLETQYF. The CDR3 bases are TGTGCCAGCAGCTTAGTTGGGCTGGAGACCCAGTACTTC.

The chain has TRBV11-1 and TRBJ2-1; D might be TRBD1 (5 bases). Germline V gene lookup returns CDR1 SGHAT and CDR2 FQDESV (reference sequence). The CDR3 runs 12 residues. V gave up 5 bases and J gave up 3 bases, with 5 bases separating them. The CDR3 reads CASSQGYNEQFF. The CDR3 DNA reads as TGTGCCAGCAGCCAGGGCTACAATGAGCAGTTCTTC.

This chain links TRBV4-2 with TRBJ2-7, with 9 bases aligning to TRBD1. The J segment lost 6 bases and the V segment lost 5 bases, leaving 2 bases of the junction unmatched. CDR1 is LGHNA, CDR2 YNFKEQ, per germline. This CDR3 region has 12 residues. CDR3 protein: CASSRQGGEQYF. The CDR3 DNA reads as TGTGCCAGCAGCAGACAGGGGGGCGAGCAGTACTTC.

The CDR3 loop is CASRELGTGSGNTIYF. The CDR3 nucleotides are TGTGCCAGCAGAGAGCTAGGGACAGGCTCTGGAAACACCATATATTTT. The chain has TRBV27 and TRBJ1-3; the match to TRBD1 covers 8 bases. The CDR3 sequence is 16 residues long. The V and J ends lost 6 bases and 0 bases, in that order; junction bases with no gene match: 7. Germline CDR1 MNHEY, CDR2 SMNVEV (reference sequence).

The rearrangement uses TRBV19 and TRBJ2-1; 14 bases fit TRBD2. Trimming cost V 4 bases and J 0 bases; bases outside gene matches: 2. The CDR3 runs 17 residues. Germline V gives CDR1 LNHDA, CDR2 SQIVND (reference sequence). The CDR3 region is CASSRLAGGSSYNEQFF. CDR3 nucleotide sequence: TGTGCCAGTAGTAGACTAGCGGGAGGGAGCTCCTACAATGAGCAGTTCTTC.

V is TRBV2 and J is TRBJ1-1, with D tentatively TRBD1 (5 bases). CDR1 and CDR2 from the germline V gene are SNHLY and FYNNEI. Trimming cost V 4 bases and J 5 bases, with 11 bases left between them. This CDR3 has 13 residues. CDR3 in DNA: TGTGCCAGCAGTGCTCCAGGGAGGACTGAAGCTTTCTTT. It encodes CASSAPGRTEAFF.

The chain links TRBV27 to TRBJ1-2; 7 bases are shared with TRBD1. This CDR3 is built from 15 residues. Germline V gene data show CDR1 as MNHEY and CDR2 as SMNVEV (reference sequence). J was trimmed by 0 bases and V by 5 bases; bases with no gene match: 6. Here the CDR3 DNA reads TGTGCCAGCAGTCCGGACAGGATCCCTAACTATGGCTACACCTTC. Residues: CASSPDRIPNYGYTF.